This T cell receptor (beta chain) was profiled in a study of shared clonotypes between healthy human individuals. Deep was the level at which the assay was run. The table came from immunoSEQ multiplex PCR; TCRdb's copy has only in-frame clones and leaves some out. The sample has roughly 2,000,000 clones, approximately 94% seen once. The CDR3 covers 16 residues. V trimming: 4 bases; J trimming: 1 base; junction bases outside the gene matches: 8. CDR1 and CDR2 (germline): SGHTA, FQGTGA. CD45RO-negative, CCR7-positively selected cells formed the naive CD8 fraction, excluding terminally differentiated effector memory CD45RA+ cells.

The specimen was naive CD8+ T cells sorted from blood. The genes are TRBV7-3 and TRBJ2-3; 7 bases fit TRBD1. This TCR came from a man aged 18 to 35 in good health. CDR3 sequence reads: CASSSSPGTGTDTQYF. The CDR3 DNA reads TGTGCCAGCAGCTCCAGTCCCGGGACAGGCACAGATACGCAGTATTTT.